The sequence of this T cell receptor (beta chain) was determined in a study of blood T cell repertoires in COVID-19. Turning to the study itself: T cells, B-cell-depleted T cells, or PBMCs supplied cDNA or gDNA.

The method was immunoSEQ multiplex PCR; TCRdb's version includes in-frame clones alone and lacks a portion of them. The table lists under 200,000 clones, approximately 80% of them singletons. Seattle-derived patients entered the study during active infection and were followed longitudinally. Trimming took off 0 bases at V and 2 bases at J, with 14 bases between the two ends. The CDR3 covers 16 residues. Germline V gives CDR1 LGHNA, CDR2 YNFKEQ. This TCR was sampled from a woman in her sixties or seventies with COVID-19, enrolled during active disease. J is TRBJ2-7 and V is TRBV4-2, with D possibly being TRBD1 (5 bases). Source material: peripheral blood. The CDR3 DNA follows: TGTGCCAGCAGCCAAGATTCGTCAGGGTTAGCCTACGAGCAGTACGTC. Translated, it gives CASSQDSSGLAYEQYV.